Listed here are 14 T cell receptor beta chains from one sample, sequenced in a study of T cells after yellow fever vaccination. TCRdb reprocessed the 5' RACE reads with MiXCR, giving one entry per CDR3 protein. Of around 340,000 distinct CDR3 sequences detected, approximately 9% appear once; the ten largest clones hold 18%. The material was PBMCs, obtained on the day of the first yellow fever vaccination. The receptors stem from a man between 18 and 35 years old who received the YFV17D yellow fever vaccine.

This chain connects TRBV7-2 to TRBJ2-5, with 9 bases lining up with TRBD1. J lost 6 bases, V lost 5 bases, and 7 bases had no gene match. The CDR3 consists of 14 residues. The germline gives CDR1 SGHTA, CDR2 FQGNSA. The CDR3, as DNA: TGTGCCAGCAGCCTGGACAGGGGATGGAAGACCCAGTACTTC. This gives the protein CASSLDRGWKTQYF.

V usage is TRBV7-2 and J usage is TRBJ2-2; 7 nucleotides match TRBD2. Germline-derived CDR1 and CDR2 are SGHTA and FQGNSA. Germline trimming cut 5 bases from V and 6 bases from J; bases unmatched to any gene: 9. The CDR3 runs 15 residues. Here the CDR3 DNA reads TGTGCCAGCAGCCCAACGGGGGGAAGCGCCGGGGAGCTGTTTTTT. This encodes CASSPTGGSAGELFF. Full variable domain (rest looked up from reference TRBV7-2 and TRBJ2-2): GAGVSQSPSNKVTEKGKDVELRCDPISGHTALYWYRQSLGQGLEFLIYFQGNSAPDKSGLPSDRFSAERTGGSVSTLTIQRTQQEDSAVYLCASSPTGGSAGELFFGEGSRLTVL.

This clonotype has only a few counts. The CDR3 DNA reads as TGTGCCAGCAGCTTGTATCGGGGGTTTGGGCACAACAATGAGCAGTTCTTC. Encoded protein: CASSLYRGFGHNNEQFF. The V call is TRBV7-6, the J call TRBJ2-1, with D perhaps matching TRBD2 (6 bases). V lost 3 bases and J 5 bases, leaving 20 bases between the germline ends. The CDR3 is 17 amino acids. Germline CDR1 SGHVS, CDR2 FNYEAQ. The whole variable domain, filled in from reference TRBV7-6 and TRBJ2-1, reads GAGVSQSPRYKVTKRGQDVALRCDPISGHVSLYWYRQALGQGPEFLTYFNYEAQQDKSGLPNDRFSAERPEGSISTLTIQRTEQRDSAMYRCASSLYRGFGHNNEQFFGPGTRLTVL.

The chain couples TRBV5-1 to TRBJ2-3; D not resolved. V was shortened by 3 bases and J by 2 bases, with 7 bases between the two germline ends. The length of the CDR3 is 13 residues. Germline loops: CDR1 SGHRS, CDR2 YFSETQ. The CDR3 region is CASSSPTTDTQYF. DNA for the CDR3: TGCGCCAGCAGCTCCCCTACCACAGATACGCAGTATTTT.

This clonotype has just a few counts. This chain links TRBV27 with TRBJ2-1, with 7 positions matching TRBD2. The CDR3 covers 16 residues. V gave up 3 bases and J gave up 1 base; unmatched junction bases: 6. Germline-derived CDR1 and CDR2 are MNHEY and SMNVEV (reference sequence). This CDR3 is CASSFGGVPSYNEQFF. The CDR3 DNA reads as TGTGCCAGCAGTTTTGGGGGGGTACCATCCTACAATGAGCAGTTCTTC.

This clonotype was recorded at least ten times. The rearrangement joins TRBV30 to TRBJ2-7; 12 bases fit TRBD1. Trimming removed 3 bases from V and 4 bases from J; junction bases left unmatched: 10. Germline V gene lookup returns CDR1 GTSNPN and CDR2 SVGIG (reference sequence). This CDR3 has 16 amino acids. The CDR3 loop is CAWRKSWGQGAYEQYF. CDR3 DNA sequence: TGTGCCTGGAGAAAGAGCTGGGGACAGGGGGCTTACGAGCAGTACTTC.

The V and J genes are TRBV20-1 and TRBJ2-7; 10 positions match TRBD2. Germline CDR1 is DFQATT and CDR2 is SNEGSKA (reference sequence). The CDR3 runs to 11 residues. The CDR3 nucleotides are TGCGCTGCTAGCGGGGGATACGAGCAGTACGTC. The encoded protein is CAASGGYEQYV.

The rearrangement uses TRBV10-2 and TRBJ2-7; tentative D call: TRBD2 (6 bases). V was cut by 6 bases and J by 7 bases, with 13 bases left in between. The CDR3 is 12 residues long. The germline V gene has CDR1 WSHSY and CDR2 SAAADI. As DNA, the CDR3 is TGCGCCAGCAGCCTGGGCGCGGGGGAGCAGTACGTC. Protein sequence: CASSLGAGEQYV.

The genes are TRBV9 and TRBJ2-7, with TRBD1 as a possible D gene (5 bases). V was trimmed by 0 bases and J by 0 bases, leaving 10 bases between them. Germline V gene sequence: CDR1 SGDLS, CDR2 YYNGEE. This CDR3 spans 15 amino acids. As DNA, the CDR3 is TGTGCCAGCAGCGTAGCGCAGGGCAGCTCCTACGAGCAGTACTTC. It codes for CASSVAQGSSYEQYF.

This clonotype was seen just once. The V and J genes are TRBV15 and TRBJ1-5; a possible D gene is TRBD1 (6 bases). V shed 2 bases and J shed 2 bases, with 13 bases lying between them. This CDR3 contains 16 residues. The V gene's germline CDR1 is LNHNV and CDR2 YYDKDF (reference sequence). The DNA of the CDR3 is TGTGCCACCAGCAGAAACAGGGAATTCGGCAATCAGCCCCAGCATTTT. Protein sequence: CATSRNREFGNQPQHF.

This clonotype was counted many times. The chain joins TRBV9 to TRBJ2-1; the D call may be TRBD1 or TRBD2 (6 bases each). The germline V and J ends were trimmed by 4 bases and 6 bases, with 17 bases remaining between them. Germline-derived CDR1 and CDR2 are SGDLS and YYNGEE. The CDR3 covers 15 residues. This CDR3 reads CASSLGGSSSNEQFF. CDR3 DNA sequence: TGTGCCAGCAGCCTAGGGGGGTCAAGCAGCAATGAGCAGTTCTTC.

V is TRBV11-2 and J is TRBJ2-5; TRBD1 matches at 7 bases. Germline CDR1 is SGHAT and CDR2 is FQNNGV. The J segment lost 1 base and the V segment lost 0 bases, leaving 5 bases of the junction unmatched. The CDR3 length is 16 residues. The CDR3: CASSLDQGVVQETQYF. DNA for the CDR3: TGTGCCAGCAGCTTAGATCAGGGGGTCGTCCAAGAGACCCAGTACTTC. The variable domain in full, with the rest retrieved from reference TRBV11-2 and TRBJ2-5, is EAGVAQSPRYKIIEKRQSVAFWCNPISGHATLYWYQQILGQGPKLLIQFQNNGVVDDSQLPKDRFSAERLKGVDSTLKIQPAKLEDSAVYLCASSLDQGVVQETQYFGPGTRLLVL.

The chain combines TRBV7-3 with TRBJ2-1; D possibly corresponds to TRBD1 (6 bases). Deletions cut 1 base from V and 2 bases from J, with 9 bases between. Germline V gene sequence: CDR1 SGHTA, CDR2 FQGTGA. This CDR3 has 15 amino acids. For the CDR3, the DNA is TGTGCCAGCAGCTTAAGTTGGGGGCCCTACAATGAGCAGTTCTTC. It encodes CASSLSWGPYNEQFF.

Many counts were recorded for this clonotype. The rearrangement links TRBV24-1 to TRBJ2-1, with TRBD1 identical over 9 bases. The CDR3 length is 16 residues. After removal of 4 bases from V and 0 bases from J, the junction contained 3 bases not matched to a gene. Germline V lookup: CDR1 KGHDR, CDR2 SFDVKD. The CDR3 coding sequence is TGTGCCACCAGTGACGACAGGGGGGGCTCCTACAATGAGCAGTTCTTC. Its translation is CATSDDRGGSYNEQFF.